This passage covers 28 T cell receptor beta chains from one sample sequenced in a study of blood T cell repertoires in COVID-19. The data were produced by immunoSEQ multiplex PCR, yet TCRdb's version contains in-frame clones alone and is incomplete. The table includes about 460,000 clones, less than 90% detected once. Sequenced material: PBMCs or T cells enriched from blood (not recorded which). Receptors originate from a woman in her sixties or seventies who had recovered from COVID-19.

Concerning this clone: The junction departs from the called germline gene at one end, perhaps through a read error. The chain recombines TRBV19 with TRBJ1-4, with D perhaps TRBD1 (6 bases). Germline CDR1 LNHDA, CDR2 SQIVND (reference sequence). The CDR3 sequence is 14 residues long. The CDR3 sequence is CASTRTATNEKLFF. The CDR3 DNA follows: TGTGCCAGTACCAGGACAGCAACAAATGAAAAACTGTTTTTT.

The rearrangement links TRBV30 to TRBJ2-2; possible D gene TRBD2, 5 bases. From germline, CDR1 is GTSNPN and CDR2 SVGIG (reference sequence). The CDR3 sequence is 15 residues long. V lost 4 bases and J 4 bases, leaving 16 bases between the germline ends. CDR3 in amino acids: CAWNLRADSTGELFF. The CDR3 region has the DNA TGTGCCTGGAATTTGCGGGCTGACTCCACCGGGGAGCTGTTTTTT.

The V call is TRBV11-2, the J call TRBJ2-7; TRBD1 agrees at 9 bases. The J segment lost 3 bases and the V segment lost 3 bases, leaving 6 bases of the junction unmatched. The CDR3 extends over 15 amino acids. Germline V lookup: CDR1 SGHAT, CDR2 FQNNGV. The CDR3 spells CASSFDGQGHYEQYF. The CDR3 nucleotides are TGTGCCAGCAGCTTCGACGGACAGGGGCACTACGAGCAGTACTTC.

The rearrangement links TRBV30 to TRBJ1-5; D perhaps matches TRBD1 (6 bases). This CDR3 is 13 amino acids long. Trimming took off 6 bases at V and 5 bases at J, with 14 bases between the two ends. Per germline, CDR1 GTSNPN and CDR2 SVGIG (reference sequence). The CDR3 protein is CACSDSHYQPQHF. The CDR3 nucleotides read TGTGCCTGCTCGGACAGCCACTATCAGCCCCAGCATTTT.

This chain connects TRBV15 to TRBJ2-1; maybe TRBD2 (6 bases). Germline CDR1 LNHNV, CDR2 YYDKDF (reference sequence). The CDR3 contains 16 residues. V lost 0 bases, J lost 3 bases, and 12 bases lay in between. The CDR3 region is CATSRDRGRIYNEQFF. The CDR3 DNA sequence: TGTGCCACCAGCAGAGATCGGGGGAGAATCTACAATGAGCAGTTCTTC. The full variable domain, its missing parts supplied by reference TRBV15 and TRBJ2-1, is DAMVIQNPRYQVTQFGKPVTLSCSQTLNHNVMYWYQQKSSQAPKLLFHYYDKDFNNEADTPDNFQSRRPNTSFCFLDIRSPGLGDTAMYLCATSRDRGRIYNEQFFGPGTRLTVL.

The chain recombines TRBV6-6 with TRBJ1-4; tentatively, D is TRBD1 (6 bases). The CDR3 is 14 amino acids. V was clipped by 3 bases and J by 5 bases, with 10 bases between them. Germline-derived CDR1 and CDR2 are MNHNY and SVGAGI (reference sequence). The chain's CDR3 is CASSYQGMNEKLFF. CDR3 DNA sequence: TGTGCCAGCAGTTATCAGGGGATGAATGAAAAACTGTTTTTT.

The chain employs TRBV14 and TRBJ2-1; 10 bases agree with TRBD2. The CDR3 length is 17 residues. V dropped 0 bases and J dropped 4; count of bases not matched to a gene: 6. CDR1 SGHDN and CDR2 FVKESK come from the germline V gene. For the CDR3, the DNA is TGTGCCAGCAGCCAAGATATGGGTAGCGGGGGGTACAATGAGCAGTTCTTC. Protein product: CASSQDMGSGGYNEQFF.

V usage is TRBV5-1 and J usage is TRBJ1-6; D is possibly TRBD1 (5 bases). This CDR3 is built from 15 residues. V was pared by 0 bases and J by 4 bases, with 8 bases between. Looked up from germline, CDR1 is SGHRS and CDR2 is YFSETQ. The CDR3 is CASSLGQLYNSPLHF. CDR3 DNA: TGCGCCAGCAGCTTGGGACAGCTTTATAATTCACCCCTCCACTTT.

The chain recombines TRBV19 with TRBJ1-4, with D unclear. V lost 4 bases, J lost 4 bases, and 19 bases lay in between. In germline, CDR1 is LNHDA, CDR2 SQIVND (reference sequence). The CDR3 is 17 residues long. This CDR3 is CASSNTGLGRDNEKLFF. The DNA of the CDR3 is TGTGCCAGTAGTAACACTGGACTCGGTCGGGATAATGAAAAACTGTTTTTT.

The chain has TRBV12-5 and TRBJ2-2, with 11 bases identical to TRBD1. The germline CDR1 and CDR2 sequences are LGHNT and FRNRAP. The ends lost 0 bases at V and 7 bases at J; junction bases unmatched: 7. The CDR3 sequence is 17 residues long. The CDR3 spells CASGLVGWTGGHGELFF. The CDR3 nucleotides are TGTGCTAGTGGTTTGGTAGGGTGGACAGGGGGCCACGGGGAGCTGTTTTTT.

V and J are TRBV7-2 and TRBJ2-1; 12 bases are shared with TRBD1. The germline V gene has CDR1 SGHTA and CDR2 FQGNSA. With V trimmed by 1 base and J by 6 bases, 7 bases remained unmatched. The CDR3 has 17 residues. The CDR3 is CASSLGWDRGHGNEQFF. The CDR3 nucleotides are TGTGCCAGCAGCTTAGGGTGGGACAGGGGGCACGGCAATGAGCAGTTCTTC.

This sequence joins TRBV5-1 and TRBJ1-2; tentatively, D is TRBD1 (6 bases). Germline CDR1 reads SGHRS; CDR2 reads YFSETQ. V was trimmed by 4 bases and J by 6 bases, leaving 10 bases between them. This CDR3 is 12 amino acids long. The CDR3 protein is CASSMGGHGYTF. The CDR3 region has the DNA TGCGCCAGCAGCATGGGGGGCCATGGCTACACCTTC. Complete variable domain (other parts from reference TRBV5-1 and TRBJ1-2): KAGVTQTPRYLIKTRGQQVTLSCSPISGHRSVSWYQQTPGQGLQFLFEYFSETQRNKGNFPGRFSGRQFSNSRSEMNVSTLELGDSALYLCASSMGGHGYTFGSGTRLTVV.

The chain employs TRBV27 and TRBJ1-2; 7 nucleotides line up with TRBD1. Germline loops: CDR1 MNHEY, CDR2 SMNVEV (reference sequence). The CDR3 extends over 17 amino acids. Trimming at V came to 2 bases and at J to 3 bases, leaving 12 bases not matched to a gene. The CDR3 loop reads CASSLTNTGATHYGYTF. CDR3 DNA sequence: TGTGCCAGCAGTTTAACAAACACAGGGGCGACCCACTATGGCTACACCTTC.

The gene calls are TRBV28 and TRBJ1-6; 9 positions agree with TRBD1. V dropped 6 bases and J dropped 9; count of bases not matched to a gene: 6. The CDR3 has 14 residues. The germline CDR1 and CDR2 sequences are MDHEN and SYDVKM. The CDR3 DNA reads TGTGCCAGCAGACAGGGGGCTCCGATTTCACCCCTCCACTTT. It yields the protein CASRQGAPISPLHF.

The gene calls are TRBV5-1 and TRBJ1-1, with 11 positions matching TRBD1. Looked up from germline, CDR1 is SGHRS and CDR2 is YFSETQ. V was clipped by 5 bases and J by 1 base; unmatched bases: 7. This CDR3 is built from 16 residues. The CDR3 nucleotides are TGCGCCAGCAGTCTGGACAGGGGGCTTAGGAACACTGAAGCTTTCTTT. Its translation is CASSLDRGLRNTEAFF.

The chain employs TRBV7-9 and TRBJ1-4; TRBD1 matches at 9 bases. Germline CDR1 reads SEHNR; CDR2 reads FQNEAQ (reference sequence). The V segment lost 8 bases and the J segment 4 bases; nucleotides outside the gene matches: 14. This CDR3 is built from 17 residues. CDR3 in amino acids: CASGGGVRDRVNEKLFF. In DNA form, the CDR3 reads TGTGCCAGCGGAGGGGGAGTCCGGGACAGGGTTAATGAAAAACTGTTTTTT.

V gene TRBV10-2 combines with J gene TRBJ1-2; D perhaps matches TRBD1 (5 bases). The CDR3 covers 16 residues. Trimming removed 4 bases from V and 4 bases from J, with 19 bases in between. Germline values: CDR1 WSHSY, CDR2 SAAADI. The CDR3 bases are TGCGCCAGCAGTGGGGCGGGCAGGGAGGAAGGCTATGGCTACACCTTC. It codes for CASSGAGREEGYGYTF.

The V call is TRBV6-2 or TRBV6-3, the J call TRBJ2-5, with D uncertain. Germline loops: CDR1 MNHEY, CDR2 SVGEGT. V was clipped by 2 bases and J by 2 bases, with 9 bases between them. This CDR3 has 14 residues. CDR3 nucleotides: TGTGCCAGCAGTTACCGAGCGTCGCAAGAGACCCAGTACTTC. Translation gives CASSYRASQETQYF.

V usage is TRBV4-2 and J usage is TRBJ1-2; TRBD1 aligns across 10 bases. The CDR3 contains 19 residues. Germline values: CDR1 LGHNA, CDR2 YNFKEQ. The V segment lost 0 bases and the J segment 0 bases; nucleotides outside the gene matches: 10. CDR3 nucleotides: TGTGCCAGCAGCCAAGATCTTGGGGACAGGGGTTTAGCTAACTATGGCTACACCTTC. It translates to CASSQDLGDRGLANYGYTF.

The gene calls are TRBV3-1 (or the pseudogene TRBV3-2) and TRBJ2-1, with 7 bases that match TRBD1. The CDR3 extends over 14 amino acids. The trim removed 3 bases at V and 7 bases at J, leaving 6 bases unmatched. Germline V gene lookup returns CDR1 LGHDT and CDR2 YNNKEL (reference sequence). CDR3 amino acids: CASSHTGVGNEQFF. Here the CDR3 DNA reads TGTGCCAGCAGCCACACAGGGGTAGGGAATGAGCAGTTCTTC.

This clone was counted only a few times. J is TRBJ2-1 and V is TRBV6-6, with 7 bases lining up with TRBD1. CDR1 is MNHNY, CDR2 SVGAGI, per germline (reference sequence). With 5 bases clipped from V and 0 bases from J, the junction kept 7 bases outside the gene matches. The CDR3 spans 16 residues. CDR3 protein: CASSRQGPSSYNEQFF. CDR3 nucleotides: TGTGCCAGCAGTCGACAGGGCCCCAGCTCCTACAATGAGCAGTTCTTC.

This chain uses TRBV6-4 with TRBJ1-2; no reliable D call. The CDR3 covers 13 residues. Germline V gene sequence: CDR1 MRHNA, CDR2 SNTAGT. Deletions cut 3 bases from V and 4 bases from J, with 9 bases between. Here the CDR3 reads CASSEATPYGYTF. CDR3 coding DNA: TGTGCCAGCAGTGAGGCCACCCCCTATGGCTACACCTTC.

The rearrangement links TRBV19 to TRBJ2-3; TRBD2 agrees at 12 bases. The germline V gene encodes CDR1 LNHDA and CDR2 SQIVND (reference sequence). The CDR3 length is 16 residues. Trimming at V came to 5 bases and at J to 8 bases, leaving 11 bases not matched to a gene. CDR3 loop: CASSLRLAGVQGTQYF. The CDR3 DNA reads TGTGCCAGTAGTCTCCGACTAGCGGGGGTTCAGGGTACGCAGTATTTT. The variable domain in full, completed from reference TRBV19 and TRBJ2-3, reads DGGITQSPKYLFRKEGQNVTLSCEQNLNHDAMYWYRQDPGQGLRLIYYSQIVNDFQKGDIAEGYSVSREKKESFPLTVTSAQKNPTAFYLCASSLRLAGVQGTQYFGPGTRLTVL.

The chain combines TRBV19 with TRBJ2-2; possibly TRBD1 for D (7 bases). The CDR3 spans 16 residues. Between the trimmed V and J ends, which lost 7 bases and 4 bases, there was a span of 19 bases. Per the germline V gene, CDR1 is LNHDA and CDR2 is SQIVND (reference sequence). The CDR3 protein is CASKKGGTDLTGELFF. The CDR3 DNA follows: TGTGCCAGTAAGAAAGGGGGGACAGACCTCACCGGGGAGCTGTTTTTT. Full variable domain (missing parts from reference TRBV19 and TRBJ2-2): DGGITQSPKYLFRKEGQNVTLSCEQNLNHDAMYWYRQDPGQGLRLIYYSQIVNDFQKGDIAEGYSVSREKKESFPLTVTSAQKNPTAFYLCASKKGGTDLTGELFFGEGSRLTVL.

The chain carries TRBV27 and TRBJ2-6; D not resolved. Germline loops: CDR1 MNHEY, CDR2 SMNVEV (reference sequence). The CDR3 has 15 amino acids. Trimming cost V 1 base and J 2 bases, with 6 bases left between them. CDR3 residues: CASSLFQTGANVLTF. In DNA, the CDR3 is TGTGCCAGCAGTTTATTTCAGACTGGGGCCAACGTCCTGACTTTC.

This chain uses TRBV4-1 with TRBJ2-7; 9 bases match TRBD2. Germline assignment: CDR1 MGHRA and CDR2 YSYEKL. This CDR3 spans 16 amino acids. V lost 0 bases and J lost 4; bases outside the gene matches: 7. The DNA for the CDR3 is TGCGCCAGCAGCCAAGAGGCAGCGGGGGGCTCTTACGAGCAGTACTTC. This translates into CASSQEAAGGSYEQYF.

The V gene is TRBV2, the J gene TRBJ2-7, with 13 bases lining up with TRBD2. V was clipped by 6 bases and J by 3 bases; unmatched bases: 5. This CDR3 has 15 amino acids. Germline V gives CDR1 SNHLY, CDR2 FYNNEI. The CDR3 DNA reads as TGTGCCAGCAGCTCGGGACTAGCGGGGATCTACGAGCAGTACTTC. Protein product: CASSSGLAGIYEQYF.

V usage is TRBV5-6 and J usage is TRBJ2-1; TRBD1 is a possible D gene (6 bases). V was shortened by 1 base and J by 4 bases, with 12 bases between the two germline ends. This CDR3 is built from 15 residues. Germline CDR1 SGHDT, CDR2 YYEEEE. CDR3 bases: TGTGCCAGCAGCTTGCGGGACATAGGGTACAATGAGCAGTTCTTC. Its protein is CASSLRDIGYNEQFF.